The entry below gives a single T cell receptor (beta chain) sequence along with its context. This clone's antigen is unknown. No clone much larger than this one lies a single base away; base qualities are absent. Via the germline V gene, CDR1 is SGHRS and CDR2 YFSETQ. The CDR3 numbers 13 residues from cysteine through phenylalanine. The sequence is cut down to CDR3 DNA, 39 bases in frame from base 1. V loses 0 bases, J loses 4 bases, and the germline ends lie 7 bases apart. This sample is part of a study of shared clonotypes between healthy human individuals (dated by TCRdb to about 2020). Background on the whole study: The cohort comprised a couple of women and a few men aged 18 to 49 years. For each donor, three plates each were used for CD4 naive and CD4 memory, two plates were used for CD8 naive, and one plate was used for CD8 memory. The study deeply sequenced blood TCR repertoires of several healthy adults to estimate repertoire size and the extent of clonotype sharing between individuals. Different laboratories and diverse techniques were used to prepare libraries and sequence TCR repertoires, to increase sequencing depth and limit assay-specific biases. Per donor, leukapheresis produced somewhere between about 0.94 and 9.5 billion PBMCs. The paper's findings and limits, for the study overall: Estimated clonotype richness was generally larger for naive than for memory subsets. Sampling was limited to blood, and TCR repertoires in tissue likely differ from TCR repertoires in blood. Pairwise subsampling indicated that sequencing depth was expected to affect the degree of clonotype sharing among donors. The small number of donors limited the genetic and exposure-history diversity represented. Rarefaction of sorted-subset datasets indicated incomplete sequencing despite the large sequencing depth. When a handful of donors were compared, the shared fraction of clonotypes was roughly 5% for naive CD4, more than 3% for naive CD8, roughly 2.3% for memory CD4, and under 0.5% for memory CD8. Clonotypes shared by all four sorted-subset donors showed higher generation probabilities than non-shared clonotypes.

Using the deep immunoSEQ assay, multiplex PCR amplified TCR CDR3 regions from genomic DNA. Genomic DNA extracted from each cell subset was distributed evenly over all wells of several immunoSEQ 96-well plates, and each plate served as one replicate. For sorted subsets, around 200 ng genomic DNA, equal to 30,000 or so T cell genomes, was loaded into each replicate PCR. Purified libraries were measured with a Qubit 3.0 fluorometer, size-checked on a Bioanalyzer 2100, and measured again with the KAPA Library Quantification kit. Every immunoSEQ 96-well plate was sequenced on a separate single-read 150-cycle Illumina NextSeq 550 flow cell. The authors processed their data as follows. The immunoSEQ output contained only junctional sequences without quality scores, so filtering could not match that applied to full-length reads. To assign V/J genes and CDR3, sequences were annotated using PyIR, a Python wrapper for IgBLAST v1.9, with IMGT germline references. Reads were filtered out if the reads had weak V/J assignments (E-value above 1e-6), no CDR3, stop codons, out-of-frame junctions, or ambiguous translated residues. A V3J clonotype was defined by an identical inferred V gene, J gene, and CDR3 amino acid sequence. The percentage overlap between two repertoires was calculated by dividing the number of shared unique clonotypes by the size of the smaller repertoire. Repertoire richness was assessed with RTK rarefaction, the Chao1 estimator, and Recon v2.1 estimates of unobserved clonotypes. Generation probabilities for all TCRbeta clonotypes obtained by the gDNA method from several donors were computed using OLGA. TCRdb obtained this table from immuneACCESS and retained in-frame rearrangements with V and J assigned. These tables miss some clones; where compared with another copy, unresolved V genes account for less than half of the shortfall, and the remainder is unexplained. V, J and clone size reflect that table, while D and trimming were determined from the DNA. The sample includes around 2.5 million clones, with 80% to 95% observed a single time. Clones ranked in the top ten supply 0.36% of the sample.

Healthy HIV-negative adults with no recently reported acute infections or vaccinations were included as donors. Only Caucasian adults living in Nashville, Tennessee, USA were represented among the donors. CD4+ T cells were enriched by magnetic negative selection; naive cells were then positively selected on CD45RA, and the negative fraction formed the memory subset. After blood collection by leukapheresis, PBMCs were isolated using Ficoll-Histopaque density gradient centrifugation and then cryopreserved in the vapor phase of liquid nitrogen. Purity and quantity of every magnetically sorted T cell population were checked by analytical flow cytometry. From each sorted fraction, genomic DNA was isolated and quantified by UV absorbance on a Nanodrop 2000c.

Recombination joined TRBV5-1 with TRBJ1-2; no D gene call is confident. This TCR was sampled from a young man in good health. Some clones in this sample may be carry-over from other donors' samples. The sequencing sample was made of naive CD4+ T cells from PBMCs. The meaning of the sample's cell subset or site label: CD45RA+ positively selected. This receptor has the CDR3 CASSLGHGYGYTF. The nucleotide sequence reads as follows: TGCGCCAGCAGCTTGGGACACGGCTATGGCTACACCTTC.